This TCR beta chain was recovered during a study of cytotoxic CD8 clonotypes in ibrutinib-treated CLL. Study-wide background: Response sampling came at median about a year of treatment, ranging roughly 6 to 36 months. Samples had a mean of roughly 260,000 productive templates and 85,000 to 100,000 productive rearrangements.

Whole-study findings and limits: Sampling of sustained-remission and progressing patients occurred at differing times.

Comments on this clone: Its specificity is not known.

Deep sequencing aimed at 1 in 200,000 to 1 in 1 million T cells' resolution. Libraries were prepared by immunoSEQ multiplex PCR; TCRdb keeps only in-frame clonotypes and omits some of them. Found here are over 65,000 clones, approximately 70% of them singletons; the top ten hold around 5.8%. Germline V gene sequence: CDR1 SGHAT, CDR2 FQNNGV. V was clipped by 2 bases and J by 5 bases, with 3 bases between them. The CDR3 is made up of 11 amino acids. Sequencing was performed on PBMCs, taken after 12 months of ibrutinib treatment. The genes are TRBV11-2 and TRBJ1-1; unclear D gene. The clonotype originates from a human donor with chronic lymphocytic leukemia. The CDR3 bases are TGTGCCAGCAGCTTAAGGACTGAAGCTTTCTTT. This gives the protein CASSLRTEAFF.